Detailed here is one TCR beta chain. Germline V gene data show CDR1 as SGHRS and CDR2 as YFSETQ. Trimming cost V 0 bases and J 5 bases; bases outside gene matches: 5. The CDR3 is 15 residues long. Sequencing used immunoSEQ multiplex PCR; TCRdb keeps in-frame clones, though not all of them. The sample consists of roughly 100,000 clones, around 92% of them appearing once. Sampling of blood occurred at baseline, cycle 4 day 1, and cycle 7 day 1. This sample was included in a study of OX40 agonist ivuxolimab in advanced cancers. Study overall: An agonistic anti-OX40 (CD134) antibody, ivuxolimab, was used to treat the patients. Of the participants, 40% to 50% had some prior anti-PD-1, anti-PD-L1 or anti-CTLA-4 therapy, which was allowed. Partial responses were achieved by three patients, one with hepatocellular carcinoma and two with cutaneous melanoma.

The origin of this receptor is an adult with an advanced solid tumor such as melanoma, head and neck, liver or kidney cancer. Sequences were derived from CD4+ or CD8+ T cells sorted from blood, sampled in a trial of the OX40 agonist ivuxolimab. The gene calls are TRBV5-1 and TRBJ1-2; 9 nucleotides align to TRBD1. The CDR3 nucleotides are TGCGCCAGCAGCTTGGCCCCCGGGACAGGGTATGGCTACACCTTC. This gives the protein CASSLAPGTGYGYTF.